The sequence of this TCR beta chain was determined in a study of Graves' ophthalmopathy and Graves' hyperthyroidism. Looking at the study overall: Stable hyperthyroidism meant no progression to ophthalmopathy within 18 months of follow-up. Broader study findings: The model flagged ophthalmopathy progression at 70% to 71% sensitivity and 72% to 80% specificity.

J gave up 3 bases and V 3 bases, and 8 bases lay outside the gene matches. The CDR3 is made up of 14 amino acids. Per the germline V gene, CDR1 is DFQATT and CDR2 is SNEGSKA (reference sequence). TCR beta CDR3 amplification used RNA transcripts. After a first-round RT-PCR with HTBI primers, a second-round multiplex PCR was run. TCRdb used MiXCR to reprocess the multiplex PCR reads, holding one entry per CDR3 protein. The data show over a million distinct CDR3 sequences, approximately 35% seen once. This clonotype was counted at least ten times. No antigen is known for it. V and J are TRBV20-1 and TRBJ2-7, with 7 nucleotides matching TRBD2. Material: peripheral blood or thyroid tissue (not recorded which). The receptor was isolated from an adult man with Graves' hyperthyroidism. The CDR3 nucleotides read TGCAGTGCTAGTTTACGGGGGGATAACTACGAGCAGTACTTC. As protein: CSASLRGDNYEQYF.